The 7 T cell receptor beta chains below come from one sample, sequenced in a study of blood T cell repertoires in COVID-19. TCRdb's table, derived via immunoSEQ multiplex PCR, lists solely in-frame clones and lacks some. The sample lists 150,000 or so clones; approximately 83% were seen once. Source material: peripheral blood. The receptors shown here come from a man aged 60-69 years with acute or convalescent COVID-19.

The chain carries TRBV6-2 or TRBV6-3 and TRBJ2-2; 12 bases agree with TRBD2. The CDR3 extends over 16 amino acids. Germline V gene lookup returns CDR1 MNHEY and CDR2 SVGEGT. J was trimmed by 5 bases and V by 5 bases; bases with no gene match: 6. The CDR3 nucleotides read TGTGCCAGCAGTCTTGGACTAGCGGGACGGACCGGGGAGCTGTTTTTT. It codes for CASSLGLAGRTGELFF.

The CDR3 spells CASSIWTSGSYEQYF. The CDR3 DNA is TGTGCCAGTAGTATCTGGACTAGCGGGAGCTACGAGCAGTACTTC. The chain has TRBV19 and TRBJ2-7, with 13 nucleotides matching TRBD2. Germline CDR1 is LNHDA and CDR2 is SQIVND (reference sequence). V was pared by 3 bases and J by 3 bases, with 2 bases of the junction left unmatched. The CDR3 covers 15 residues.

This chain joins TRBV5-1 and TRBJ1-4; no clear D. CDR1 SGHRS and CDR2 YFSETQ come from the germline V gene. V gave up 5 bases and J gave up 8 bases, with 16 bases separating them. The CDR3 runs to 14 residues. CDR3: CASRPTPREEKLFF. CDR3 DNA: TGCGCCAGCAGGCCGACTCCTCGGGAGGAAAAACTGTTTTTT.

Written as DNA, the CDR3 is TGCAGCGTCCCGACTAGCGGGAGTTTTGATACGCAGTATTTT. Translated, it gives CSVPTSGSFDTQYF. The gene calls are TRBV29-1 and TRBJ2-3; the match to TRBD2 covers 12 bases. Trimming took 6 bases from V and 6 from J; bases not matched to a gene: 7. This CDR3 is 14 amino acids long. CDR1 and CDR2 (germline): SQVTM, ANQGSEA.

CDR3 coding DNA: TGCGCCAGCAGCCAACGCCTAGCGGTCTCTAGCACAGATACGCAGTATTTT. Residues: CASSQRLAVSSTDTQYF. This chain links TRBV4-1 with TRBJ2-3, with 7 bases matching TRBD2. Per the germline V gene, CDR1 is MGHRA and CDR2 is YSYEKL. The V segment lost 2 bases and the J segment 0 bases; nucleotides outside the gene matches: 8. The CDR3 has 17 residues.

This chain uses TRBV27 with TRBJ1-2, with D tentatively TRBD1 (5 bases). Germline lookup yields CDR1 MNHEY and CDR2 SMNVEV (reference sequence). Trimming pared 0 bases from V and 4 bases from J, leaving 12 bases between. This CDR3 comprises 15 residues. CDR3 amino acids: CASSLSRGRAYGYTF. In DNA, the CDR3 is TGTGCCAGCAGTTTATCTAGGGGCAGAGCCTATGGCTACACCTTC.

This chain connects TRBV27 to TRBJ1-5; D possibly corresponds to TRBD1 (5 bases). Between the trimmed V and J ends, which lost 5 bases and 4 bases, there was a span of 15 bases. Germline V lookup: CDR1 MNHEY, CDR2 SMNVEV (reference sequence). CDR3 length: 15 residues. CDR3 sequence: CASSPRGEQNQPQHF. As DNA, the CDR3 is TGTGCCAGCAGTCCTAGGGGTGAGCAAAATCAGCCCCAGCATTTT.